These 19 T cell receptor beta chains came from one sample sequenced in a study of blood T cell repertoires in COVID-19. The method was immunoSEQ multiplex PCR; TCRdb's version includes in-frame clones alone and lacks a portion of them. Of 310,000 or so clones in the sample, around 88% were seen once. Sample: peripheral blood. All receptors derive from a woman under 40 who had recovered from COVID-19.

V and J are TRBV27 and TRBJ1-1; no clear D. The V end was cut by 4 bases, the J end by 1 base, with 13 bases between. The CDR3 extends over 15 amino acids. The germline V gene encodes CDR1 MNHEY and CDR2 SMNVEV (reference sequence). The CDR3 is CASSSSYSGNTEAFF. The CDR3 DNA follows: TGTGCCAGCAGTTCCTCGTACTCAGGGAACACTGAAGCTTTCTTT.

Only a few counts were recorded for this clone. The chain joins TRBV6-1 to TRBJ1-6; D is ambiguous. The V and J ends lost 1 base and 7 bases respectively, with 5 bases between them. CDR3 length: 13 amino acids. The V gene's germline CDR1 is MNHNS and CDR2 SASEGT. The CDR3 bases are TGTGCCAGCAGTGAAGTGGAGAATTCACCCCTCCACTTT. Translating it yields CASSEVENSPLHF.

The chain combines TRBV27 with TRBJ2-1; D is perhaps TRBD2 (6 bases). From germline, CDR1 is MNHEY and CDR2 SMNVEV (reference sequence). The CDR3 totals 14 residues. V lost 5 bases and J lost 5, with 13 bases in between. CDR3 DNA: TGTGCCAGCAGTCCAGGACTAAGAGACAATGAGCAGTTCTTC. Protein sequence: CASSPGLRDNEQFF.

The chain carries TRBV2 and TRBJ2-1; D is perhaps TRBD2 (6 bases). This CDR3 has 15 residues. V was clipped by 3 bases and J by 5 bases, with 14 bases between them. Germline assignment: CDR1 SNHLY and CDR2 FYNNEI. CDR3 residues: CASSETEGLNNEQFF. CDR3 nucleotide sequence: TGTGCCAGCAGTGAGACGGAGGGCCTAAACAATGAGCAGTTCTTC.

The V gene is TRBV5-1, the J gene TRBJ2-5; TRBD2 matches 8 bases. CDR3 size: 21 residues. The V gene's germline CDR1 is SGHRS and CDR2 YFSETQ. The V gene end was trimmed by 1 base and the J gene end by 7 bases; junction bases not matched to a gene: 27. CDR3 DNA sequence: TGCGCCAGCAGCTTGTATCCCGGGGGCCGGGGGGGCCTCCGAACTTTATTGACCCAGTACTTC. Protein sequence: CASSLYPGGRGGLRTLLTQYF. The variable domain in full, with the rest retrieved from reference TRBV5-1 and TRBJ2-5, is KAGVTQTPRYLIKTRGQQVTLSCSPISGHRSVSWYQQTPGQGLQFLFEYFSETQRNKGNFPGRFSGRQFSNSRSEMNVSTLELGDSALYLCASSLYPGGRGGLRTLLTQYFGPGTRLLVL.

The chain combines TRBV3-1 (or the pseudogene TRBV3-2) with TRBJ2-7; 10 positions agree with TRBD2. The CDR3 covers 16 residues. Germline CDR1 is LGHDT and CDR2 is YNNKEL (reference sequence). With 5 bases clipped from V and 6 bases from J, the junction kept 13 bases outside the gene matches. For the CDR3, the DNA is TGTGCCAGCAGCTATGGACTAGCGGAGCCCCCCCCCGAGCAGTACTTC. This codes for CASSYGLAEPPPEQYF.

The CDR3 nucleotides are TGTGCCACCAGCAGGGAAGAATTTTCAGGGTTCTACGCCTTGAACACTGAAGCTTTCTTT. This codes for CATSREEFSGFYALNTEAFF. The chain carries TRBV15 and TRBJ1-1, with a possible D match to TRBD1 (5 bases). V dropped 3 bases and J dropped 0 bases, with 26 bases sitting between them. Germline V gives CDR1 LNHNV, CDR2 YYDKDF (reference sequence). This CDR3 region has 20 residues.

The chain is built from TRBV20-1 and TRBJ2-1; D might be TRBD1 (8 bases). Germline V gene lookup returns CDR1 DFQATT and CDR2 SNEGSKA (reference sequence). This CDR3 region has 11 residues. Trimming shortened V by 6 bases and J by 9 bases, and 12 bases separated the two germline ends. The CDR3 sequence: CSANRGGEQFF. The CDR3 region has the DNA TGCAGTGCGAACAGGGGGGGTGAGCAGTTCTTC.

The gene calls are TRBV6-6 and TRBJ1-6; tentative D call: TRBD1 (6 bases). V shed 11 bases and J shed 6 bases, with 17 bases lying between them. The CDR3 consists of 14 residues. From germline, CDR1 is MNHNY and CDR2 SVGAGI (reference sequence). The chain's CDR3 is CAAGWQGLNSPLHF. Here the CDR3 DNA reads TGTGCCGCCGGGTGGCAGGGGCTTAATTCACCCCTCCACTTT.

J is TRBJ1-1 and V is TRBV7-9; 9 nucleotides agree with TRBD1. The CDR3 loop spans 14 amino acids. The V gene's germline CDR1 is SEHNR and CDR2 FQNEAQ (reference sequence). The trim removed 5 bases at V and 5 bases at J, leaving 6 bases unmatched. The CDR3 region is CASSRTGGSTEAFF. CDR3 in DNA: TGTGCCAGCAGCCGAACAGGGGGCTCAACTGAAGCTTTCTTT.

CDR3 sequence (DNA): TGTGCCAGCAGCTTGCGGACGACAGGGGGCAATGCGGGAAACACCATATATTTT. Protein: CASSLRTTGGNAGNTIYF. The chain recombines TRBV7-9 with TRBJ1-3; TRBD1 matches 10 bases. The CDR3 is 18 amino acids. The J segment lost 4 bases and the V segment lost 3 bases, leaving 12 bases of the junction unmatched. Germline V gene lookup returns CDR1 SEHNR and CDR2 FQNEAQ (reference sequence).

V usage is TRBV27 and J usage is TRBJ2-2; D is ambiguous. Germline V gives CDR1 MNHEY, CDR2 SMNVEV (reference sequence). Trimming stripped 6 bases from V and 2 bases from J, with 10 bases between. This CDR3 is built from 14 residues. CDR3 amino acids: CASSLTPNTGELFF. CDR3 coding DNA: TGTGCCAGCAGCCTGACACCTAACACCGGGGAGCTGTTTTTT.

V is TRBV7-2 and J is TRBJ1-1; D perhaps matches TRBD1 (6 bases). Trimming removed 4 bases at V and 4 bases at J, with 13 bases between. The CDR3 consists of 14 residues. CDR1 and CDR2 (germline): SGHTA, FQGNSA. CDR3 sequence: CASSSIQGSTEAFF. As DNA, the CDR3 is TGTGCCAGCAGCTCCATCCAGGGGTCCACTGAAGCTTTCTTT. The whole variable domain, filled in from reference TRBV7-2 and TRBJ1-1, reads GAGVSQSPSNKVTEKGKDVELRCDPISGHTALYWYRQSLGQGLEFLIYFQGNSAPDKSGLPSDRFSAERTGGSVSTLTIQRTQQEDSAVYLCASSSIQGSTEAFFGQGTRLTVV.

This chain joins TRBV6-2 or TRBV6-3 and TRBJ2-7; perhaps TRBD1 as D (6 bases). Trimming shortened V by 2 bases and J by 3 bases, and 17 bases separated the two germline ends. Germline CDR1 and CDR2: MNHEY and SVGEGT. There are 16 residues in the CDR3. CDR3 nucleotides: TGTGCCAGCAGTTACCCCTCCGGGACATCCCTCTACGAGCAGTACTTC. Translation gives CASSYPSGTSLYEQYF.

The chain links TRBV20-1 to TRBJ2-1; D is unclear. The CDR3 runs to 11 residues. Germline CDR1 and CDR2: DFQATT and SNEGSKA (reference sequence). The V end lost 3 bases, the J end lost 6 bases, and 6 bases lay between the germline ends. CDR3 sequence (DNA): TGCAGTGCTAGTTTCGGCAATGAGCAGTTCTTC. This gives the protein CSASFGNEQFF.

The gene calls are TRBV27 and TRBJ2-7; D call uncertain. The V and J ends lost 3 bases and 1 base respectively, with 10 bases between them. The CDR3 is 14 residues long. Germline CDR1 and CDR2: MNHEY and SMNVEV (reference sequence). The CDR3 bases are TGTGCCAGCAGTTTTGGCCGAACGTCCTACGAGCAGTACTTC. As protein: CASSFGRTSYEQYF.

The V and J genes are TRBV5-6 and TRBJ2-1, with 7 bases matching TRBD2. Germline loops: CDR1 SGHDT, CDR2 YYEEEE. V lost 3 bases to trimming and J lost 5 bases; unmatched junction nucleotides: 17. The CDR3 runs to 18 residues. In nucleotides, the CDR3 is TGTGCCAGCAGCTCCCCACCGGTTCCGGGACTAAGGAACAATGAGCAGTTCTTC. This codes for CASSSPPVPGLRNNEQFF.

The gene calls are TRBV13 and TRBJ2-5, with 10 bases aligning to TRBD1. This CDR3 region has 14 residues. Per germline, CDR1 PRHDT and CDR2 FYEKMQ (reference sequence). Trimming removed 5 bases from V and 4 bases from J; junction bases left unmatched: 4. As DNA, the CDR3 is TGTGCCAGCAGCACCCGGACAGGGGGAGAGACCCAGTACTTC. Translating gives CASSTRTGGETQYF.

The chain recombines TRBV29-1 with TRBJ2-1; 8 bases fit TRBD1. Germline CDR1 is SQVTM and CDR2 is ANQGSEA. There are 15 residues in the CDR3. The trim removed 3 bases at V and 0 bases at J, leaving 4 bases unmatched. CDR3 amino acids: CSVEGTGDSYNEQFF. For the CDR3, the DNA is TGCAGCGTTGAGGGGACAGGAGACTCCTACAATGAGCAGTTCTTC.